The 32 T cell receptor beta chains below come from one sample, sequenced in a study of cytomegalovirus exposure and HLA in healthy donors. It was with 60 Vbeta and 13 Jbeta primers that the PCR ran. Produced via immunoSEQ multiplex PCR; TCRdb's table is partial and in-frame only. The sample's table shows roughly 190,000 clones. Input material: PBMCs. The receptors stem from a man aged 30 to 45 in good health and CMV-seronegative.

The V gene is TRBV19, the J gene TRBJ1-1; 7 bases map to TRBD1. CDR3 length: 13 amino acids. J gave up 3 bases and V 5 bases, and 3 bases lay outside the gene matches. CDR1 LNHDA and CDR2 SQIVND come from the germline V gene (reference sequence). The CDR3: CASSWTGDTEAFF. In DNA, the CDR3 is TGTGCCAGTAGTTGGACAGGCGACACTGAAGCTTTCTTT.

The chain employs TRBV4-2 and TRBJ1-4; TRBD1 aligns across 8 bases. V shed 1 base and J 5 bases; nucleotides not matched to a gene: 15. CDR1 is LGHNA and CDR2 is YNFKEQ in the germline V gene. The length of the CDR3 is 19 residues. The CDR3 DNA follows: TGTGCCAGCAGCCAAGTCACAGGGGGGCGACAGGTCCCCAATGAAAAACTGTTTTTT. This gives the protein CASSQVTGGRQVPNEKLFF.

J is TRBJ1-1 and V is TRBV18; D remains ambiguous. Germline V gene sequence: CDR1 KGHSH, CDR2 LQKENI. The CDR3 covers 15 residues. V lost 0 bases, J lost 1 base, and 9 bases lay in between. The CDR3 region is CASSPPVNRNTEAFF. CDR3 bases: TGTGCCAGCTCACCACCTGTTAACAGGAACACTGAAGCTTTCTTT.

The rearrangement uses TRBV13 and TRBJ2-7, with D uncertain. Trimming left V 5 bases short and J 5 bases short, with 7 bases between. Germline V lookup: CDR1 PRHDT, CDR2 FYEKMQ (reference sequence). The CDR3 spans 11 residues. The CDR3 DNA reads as TGTGCCAGCAGCCTCAGGAACGAGCAGTACTTC. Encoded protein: CASSLRNEQYF.

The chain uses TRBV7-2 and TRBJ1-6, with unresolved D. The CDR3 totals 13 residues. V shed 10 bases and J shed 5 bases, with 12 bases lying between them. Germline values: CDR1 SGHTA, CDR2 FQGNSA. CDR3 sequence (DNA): TGTGCCATTAACCCCGGGGATAATTCACCCCTCCACTTT. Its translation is CAINPGDNSPLHF.

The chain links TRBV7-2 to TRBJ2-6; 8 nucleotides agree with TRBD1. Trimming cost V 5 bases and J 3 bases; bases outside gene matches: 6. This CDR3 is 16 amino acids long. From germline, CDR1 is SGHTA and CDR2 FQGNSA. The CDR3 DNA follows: TGTGCCAGCAGCCCCCGGACAGGGCTTGGGGCCAACGTCCTGACTTTC. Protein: CASSPRTGLGANVLTF. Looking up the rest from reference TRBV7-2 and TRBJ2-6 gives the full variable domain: GAGVSQSPSNKVTEKGKDVELRCDPISGHTALYWYRQSLGQGLEFLIYFQGNSAPDKSGLPSDRFSAERTGGSVSTLTIQRTQQEDSAVYLCASSPRTGLGANVLTFGAGSRLTVL.

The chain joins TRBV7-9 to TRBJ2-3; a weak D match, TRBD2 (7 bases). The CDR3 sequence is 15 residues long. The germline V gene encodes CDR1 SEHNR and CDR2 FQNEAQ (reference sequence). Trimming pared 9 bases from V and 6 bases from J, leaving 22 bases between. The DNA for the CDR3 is TGTGCCAGTTCCGGACCGGAAGGGAGGGGGGATACGCAGTATTTT. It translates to CASSGPEGRGDTQYF.

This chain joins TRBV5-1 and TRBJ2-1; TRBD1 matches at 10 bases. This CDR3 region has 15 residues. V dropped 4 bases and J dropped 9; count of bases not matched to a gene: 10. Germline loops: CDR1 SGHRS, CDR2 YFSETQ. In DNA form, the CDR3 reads TGCGCCAGCAGCGGTCCGGGACAGGGGTATGCTGAGCAGTTCTTC. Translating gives CASSGPGQGYAEQFF.

CDR3 amino acids: CASSWGTGGGQYF. In nucleotides, the CDR3 is TGTGCCAGCAGTTGGGGGACAGGGGGCGGGCAGTACTTC. The chain combines TRBV28 with TRBJ2-7, with TRBD1 matching 12 bases. CDR1 MDHEN and CDR2 SYDVKM come from the germline V gene. This CDR3 has 13 residues. V lost 4 bases, J lost 9 bases, and 4 bases stayed unmatched.

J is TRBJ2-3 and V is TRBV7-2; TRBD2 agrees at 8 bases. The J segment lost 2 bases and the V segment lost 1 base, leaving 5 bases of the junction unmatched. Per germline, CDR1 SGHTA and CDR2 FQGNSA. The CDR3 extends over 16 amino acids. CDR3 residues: CASSLDSGVITDTQYF. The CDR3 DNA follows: TGTGCCAGCAGCTTAGATAGCGGGGTGATCACAGATACGCAGTATTTT.

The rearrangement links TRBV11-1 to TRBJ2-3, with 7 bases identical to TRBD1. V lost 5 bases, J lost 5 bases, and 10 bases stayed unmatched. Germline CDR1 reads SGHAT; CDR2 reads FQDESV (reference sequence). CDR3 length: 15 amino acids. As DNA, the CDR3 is TGTGCCAGCAGCCAGGAAGGGGGCCATGGAGATACGCAGTATTTT. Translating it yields CASSQEGGHGDTQYF. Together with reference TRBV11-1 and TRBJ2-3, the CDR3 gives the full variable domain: EAEVAQSPRYKITEKSQAVAFWCDPISGHATLYWYRQILGQGPELLVQFQDESVVDDSQLPKDRFSAERLKGVDSTLKIQPAELGDSAMYLCASSQEGGHGDTQYFGPGTRLTVL.

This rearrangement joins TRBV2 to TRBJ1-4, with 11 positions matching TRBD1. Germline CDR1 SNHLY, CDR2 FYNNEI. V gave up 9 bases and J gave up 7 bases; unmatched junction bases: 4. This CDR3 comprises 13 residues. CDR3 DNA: TGTGCCAGGGAGGACAGGGGGCTTGAAAAACTGTTTTTT. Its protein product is CAREDRGLEKLFF.

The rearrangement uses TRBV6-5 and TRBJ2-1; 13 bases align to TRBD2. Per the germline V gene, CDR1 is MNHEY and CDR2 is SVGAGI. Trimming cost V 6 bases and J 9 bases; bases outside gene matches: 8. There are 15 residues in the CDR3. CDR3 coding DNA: TGTGCCAGCAGCCGACTAGCGGGGGGCCATGGTGAGCAGTTCTTC. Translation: CASSRLAGGHGEQFF.

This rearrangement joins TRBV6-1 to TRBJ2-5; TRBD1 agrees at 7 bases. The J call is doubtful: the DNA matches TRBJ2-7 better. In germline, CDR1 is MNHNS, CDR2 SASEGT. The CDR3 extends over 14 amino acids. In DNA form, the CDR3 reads TGTGCCAGCAGTGAACGGGGACAGTCCTACGAGCAGTACTTC. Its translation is CASSERGQSYEQYF.

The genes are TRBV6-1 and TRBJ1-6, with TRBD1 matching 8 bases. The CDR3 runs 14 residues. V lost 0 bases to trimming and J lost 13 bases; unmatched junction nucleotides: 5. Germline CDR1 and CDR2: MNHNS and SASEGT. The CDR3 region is CASSEARQGLPLHF. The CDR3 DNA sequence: TGTGCCAGCAGTGAAGCGAGACAGGGGTTGCCCCTCCACTTT.

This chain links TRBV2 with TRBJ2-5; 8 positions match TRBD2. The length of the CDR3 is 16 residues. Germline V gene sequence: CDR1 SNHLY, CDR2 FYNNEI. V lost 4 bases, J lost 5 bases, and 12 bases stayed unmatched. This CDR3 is CASSATSGGGRETQYF. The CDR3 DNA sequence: TGTGCCAGCAGTGCTACGAGTGGCGGGGGGAGGGAGACCCAGTACTTC.

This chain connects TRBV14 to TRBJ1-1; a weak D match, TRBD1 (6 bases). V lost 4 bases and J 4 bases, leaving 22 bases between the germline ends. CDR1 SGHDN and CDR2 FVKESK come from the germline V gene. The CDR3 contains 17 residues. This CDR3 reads CASSPPGRGALATEAFF. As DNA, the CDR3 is TGTGCCAGCAGCCCGCCGGGTCGGGGGGCCTTGGCCACTGAAGCTTTCTTT.

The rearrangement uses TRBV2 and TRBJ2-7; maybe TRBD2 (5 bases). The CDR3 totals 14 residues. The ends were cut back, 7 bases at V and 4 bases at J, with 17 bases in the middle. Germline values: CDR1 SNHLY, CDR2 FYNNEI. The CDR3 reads CASKRRTERYEQYF. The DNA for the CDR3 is TGTGCCAGCAAAAGGCGGACCGAGCGGTACGAGCAGTACTTC.

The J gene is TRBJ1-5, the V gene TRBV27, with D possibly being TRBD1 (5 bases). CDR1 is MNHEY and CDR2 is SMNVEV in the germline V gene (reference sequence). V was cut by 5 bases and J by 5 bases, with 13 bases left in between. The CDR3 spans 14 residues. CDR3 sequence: CASSIAGGDQPQHF. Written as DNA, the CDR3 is TGTGCCAGCAGTATAGCCGGGGGGGATCAGCCCCAGCATTTT.

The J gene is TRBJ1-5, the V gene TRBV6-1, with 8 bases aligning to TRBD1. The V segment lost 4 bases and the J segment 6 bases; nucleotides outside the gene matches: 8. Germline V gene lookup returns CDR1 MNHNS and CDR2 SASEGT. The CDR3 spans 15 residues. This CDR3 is CASSAYRGVGQPQHF. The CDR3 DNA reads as TGTGCCAGCAGTGCTTACAGGGGGGTGGGTCAGCCCCAGCATTTT.

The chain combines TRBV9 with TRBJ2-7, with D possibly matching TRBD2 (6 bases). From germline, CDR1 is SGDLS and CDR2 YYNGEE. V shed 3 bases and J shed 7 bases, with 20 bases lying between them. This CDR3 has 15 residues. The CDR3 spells CASSAPGLLNVEQYF. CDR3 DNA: TGTGCCAGCAGCGCCCCGGGACTCCTGAATGTGGAGCAGTACTTC.

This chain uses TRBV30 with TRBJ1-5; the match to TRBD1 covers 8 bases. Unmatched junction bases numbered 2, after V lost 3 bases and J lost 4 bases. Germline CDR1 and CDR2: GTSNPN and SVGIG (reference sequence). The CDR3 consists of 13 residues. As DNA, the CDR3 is TGTGCCTGGAGGGGACAGGCAAATCAGCCCCAGCATTTT. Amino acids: CAWRGQANQPQHF.

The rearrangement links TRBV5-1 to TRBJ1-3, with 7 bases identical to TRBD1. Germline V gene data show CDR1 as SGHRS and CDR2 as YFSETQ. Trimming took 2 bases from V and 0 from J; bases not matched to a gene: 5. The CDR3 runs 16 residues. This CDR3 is CASSFQGESSGNTIYF. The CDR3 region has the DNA TGCGCCAGCAGCTTTCAGGGGGAGAGCTCTGGAAACACCATATATTTT. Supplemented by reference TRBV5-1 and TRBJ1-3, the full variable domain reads KAGVTQTPRYLIKTRGQQVTLSCSPISGHRSVSWYQQTPGQGLQFLFEYFSETQRNKGNFPGRFSGRQFSNSRSEMNVSTLELGDSALYLCASSFQGESSGNTIYFGEGSWLTVV.

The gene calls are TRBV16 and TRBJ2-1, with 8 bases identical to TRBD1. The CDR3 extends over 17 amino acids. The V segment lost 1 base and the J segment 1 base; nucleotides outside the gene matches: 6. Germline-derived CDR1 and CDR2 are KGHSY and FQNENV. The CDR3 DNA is TGTGCCAGCAGCCAATTTCGGACAGGGACTTCCTACAATGAGCAGTTCTTC. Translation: CASSQFRTGTSYNEQFF.

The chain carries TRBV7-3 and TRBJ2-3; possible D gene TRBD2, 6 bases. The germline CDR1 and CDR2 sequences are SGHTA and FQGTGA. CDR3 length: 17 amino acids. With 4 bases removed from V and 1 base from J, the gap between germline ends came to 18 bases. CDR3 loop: CASSSLAARAGTDTQYF. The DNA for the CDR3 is TGTGCCAGCAGCTCCTTAGCGGCCCGGGCCGGCACAGATACGCAGTATTTT.

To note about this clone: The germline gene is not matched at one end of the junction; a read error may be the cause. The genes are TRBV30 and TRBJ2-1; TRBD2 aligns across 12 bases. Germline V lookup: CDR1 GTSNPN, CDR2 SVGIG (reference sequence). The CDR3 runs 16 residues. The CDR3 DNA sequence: TGTGCCTGGAGTGTAGGACTAGCGGGGTCCTTCAATGAGCAGTTCTTC. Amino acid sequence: CAWSVGLAGSFNEQFF.

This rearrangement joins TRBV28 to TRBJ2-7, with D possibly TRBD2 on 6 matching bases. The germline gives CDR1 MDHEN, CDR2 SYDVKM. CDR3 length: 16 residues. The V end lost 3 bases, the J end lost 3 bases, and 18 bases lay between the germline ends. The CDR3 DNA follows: TGTGCCAGCAGTTTTAGCGGCGCTGGGGCTCTCTACGAGCAGTACTTC. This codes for CASSFSGAGALYEQYF.

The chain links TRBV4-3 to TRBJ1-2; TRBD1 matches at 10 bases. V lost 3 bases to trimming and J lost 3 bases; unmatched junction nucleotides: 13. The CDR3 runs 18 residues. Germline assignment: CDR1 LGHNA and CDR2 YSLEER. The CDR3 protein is CASSQAGTGVRGDYGYTF. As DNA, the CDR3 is TGCGCCAGCAGCCAGGCTGGGACAGGGGTACGGGGAGACTATGGCTACACCTTC.

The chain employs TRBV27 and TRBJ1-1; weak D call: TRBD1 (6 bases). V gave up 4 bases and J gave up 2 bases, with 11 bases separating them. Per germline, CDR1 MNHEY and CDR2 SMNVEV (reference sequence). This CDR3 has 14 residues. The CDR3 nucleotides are TGTGCCAGCAGTTCACCGGACAGTAACACTGAAGCTTTCTTT. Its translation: CASSSPDSNTEAFF.

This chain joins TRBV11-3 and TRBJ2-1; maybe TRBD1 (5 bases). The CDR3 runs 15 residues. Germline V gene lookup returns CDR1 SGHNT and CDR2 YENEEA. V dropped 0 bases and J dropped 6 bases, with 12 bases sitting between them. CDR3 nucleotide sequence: TGTGCCAGCAGCTTAGAATCCAGGGATGGCAATGAGCAGTTCTTC. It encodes CASSLESRDGNEQFF.

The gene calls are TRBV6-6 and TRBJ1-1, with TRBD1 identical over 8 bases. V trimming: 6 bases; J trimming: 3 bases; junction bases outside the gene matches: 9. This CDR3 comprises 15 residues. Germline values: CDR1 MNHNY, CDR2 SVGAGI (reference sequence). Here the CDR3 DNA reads TGTGCCAGCAGCGCCCGACAGGGGTCGGACACTGAAGCTTTCTTT. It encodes CASSARQGSDTEAFF.

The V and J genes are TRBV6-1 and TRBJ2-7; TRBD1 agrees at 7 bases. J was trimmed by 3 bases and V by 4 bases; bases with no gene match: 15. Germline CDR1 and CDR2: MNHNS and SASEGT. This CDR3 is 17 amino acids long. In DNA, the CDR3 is TGTGCCAGCAGTGCCCACCTATTGACAGGGAGCGACTACGAGCAGTACTTC. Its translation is CASSAHLLTGSDYEQYF.